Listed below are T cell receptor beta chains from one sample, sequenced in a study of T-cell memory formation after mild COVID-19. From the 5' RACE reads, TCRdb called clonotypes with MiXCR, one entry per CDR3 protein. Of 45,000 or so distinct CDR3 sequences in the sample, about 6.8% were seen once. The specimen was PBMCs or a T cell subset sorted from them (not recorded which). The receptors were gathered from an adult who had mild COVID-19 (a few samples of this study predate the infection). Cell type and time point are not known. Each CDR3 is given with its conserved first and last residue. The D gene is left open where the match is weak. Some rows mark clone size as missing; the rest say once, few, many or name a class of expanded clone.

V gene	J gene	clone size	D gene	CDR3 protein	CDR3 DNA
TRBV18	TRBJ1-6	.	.	CASSPYNSPLHF	TGTGCCAGCTCCCCCTATAATTCACCCCTCCACTTT
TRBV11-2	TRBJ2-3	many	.	CASSPAGRTDTQYF	TGTGCCAGCAGCCCCGCCGGACGGACAGATACGCAGTATTTT
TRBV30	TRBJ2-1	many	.	CAWSPRGTYNEQFF	TGTGCCTGGAGTCCGCGGGGCACCTACAATGAGCAGTTCTTC
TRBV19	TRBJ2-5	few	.	CASSLGRQETQYF	TGTGCCAGTAGTCTCGGGCGTCAAGAGACCCAGTACTTC
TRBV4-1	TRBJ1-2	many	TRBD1	CASSPRDRGDYGYTF	TGCGCCAGCAGCCCCAGGGACAGGGGGGACTATGGCTACACCTTC
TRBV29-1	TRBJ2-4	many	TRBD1	CSAGTEKNIQYF	TGCAGCGCTGGGACAGAGAAAAACATTCAGTACTTC
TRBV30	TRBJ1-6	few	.	CAWGRQYNSPLHF	TGTGCCTGGGGAAGACAGTATAATTCACCCCTCCACTTT
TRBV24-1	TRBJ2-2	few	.	CATSVRGLGELFF	TGTGCCACCAGTGTCCGGGGGCTCGGGGAGCTGTTTTTT
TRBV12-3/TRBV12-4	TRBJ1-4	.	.	CASSPGIGNEKLFF	TGTGCCAGCAGCCCGGGTATAGGGAATGAAAAACTGTTTTTT
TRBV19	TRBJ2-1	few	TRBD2	CASSGIRLAGRSYNEQFF	TGTGCCAGTAGTGGTATTAGACTAGCGGGAAGGTCCTACAATGAGCAGTTCTTC
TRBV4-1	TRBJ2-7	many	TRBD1	CASSPGVAGGYEQYF	TGCGCCAGCAGCCCTGGGGTAGCAGGGGGCTACGAGCAGTACTTC
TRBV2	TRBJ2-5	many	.	CASSDRRYQETQYF	TGTGCCAGCAGTGATCGCAGGTACCAAGAGACCCAGTACTTC
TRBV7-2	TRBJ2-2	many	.	CASSLEALTAPGELFF	TGTGCCAGCAGCTTAGAAGCGCTGACAGCACCCGGGGAGCTGTTTTTT
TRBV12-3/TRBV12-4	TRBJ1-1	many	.	CASSLATGHTEAFF	TGTGCCAGCAGTTTAGCTACAGGGCACACTGAAGCTTTCTTT
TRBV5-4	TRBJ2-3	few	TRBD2	CASSLVGLAGVRTDTQYF	TGTGCCAGCAGCTTGGTCGGTCTAGCGGGGGTCCGCACAGATACGCAGTATTTT
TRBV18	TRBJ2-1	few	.	CASSPDYAITYNEQFF	TGTGCCAGCTCACCGGATTACGCGATCACCTACAATGAGCAGTTCTTC
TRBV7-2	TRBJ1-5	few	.	CASSVSRGYQPQHF	TGTGCCAGCAGCGTAAGCAGGGGTTACCAGCCCCAGCATTTT
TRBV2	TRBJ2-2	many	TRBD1	CASHRTGRTGELFF	TGTGCCAGCCATCGGACAGGGCGTACCGGGGAGCTGTTTTTT
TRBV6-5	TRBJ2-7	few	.	CASKSSRGRLNEQYF	TGTGCCAGCAAGAGCTCGCGGGGGCGCCTCAACGAGCAGTACTTC
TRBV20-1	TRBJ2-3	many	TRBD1	CSARDLTGSTDTQYF	TGCAGTGCTAGAGATCTGACAGGGTCCACAGATACGCAGTATTTT
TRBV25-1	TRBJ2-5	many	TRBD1	CASSGSGTGQETQYF	TGTGCCAGCAGTGGATCCGGGACAGGACAAGAGACCCAGTACTTC
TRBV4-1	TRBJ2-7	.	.	CASSQVRGTYEQYF	TGCGCCAGCAGCCAAGTGCGGGGCACCTACGAGCAGTACTTC
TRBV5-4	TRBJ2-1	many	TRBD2	CASSSGLGLNEQFF	TGTGCCAGCAGCTCGGGACTAGGACTCAATGAGCAGTTCTTC
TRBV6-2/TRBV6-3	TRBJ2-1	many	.	CASSYPRAVQSEQFF	TGTGCCAGCAGTTACCCCCGAGCTGTCCAATCGGAGCAGTTCTTC
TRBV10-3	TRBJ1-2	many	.	CAISEDPNYGYTF	TGTGCCATCAGTGAAGATCCGAACTATGGCTACACCTTC
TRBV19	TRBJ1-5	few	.	CASSSQGFQPQHF	TGTGCCAGTAGTTCGCAGGGGTTTCAGCCCCAGCATTTT
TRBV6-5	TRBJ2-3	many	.	CASSPLVAGVGDTQYF	TGTGCCAGCAGCCCTCTGGTTGCTGGAGTGGGGGATACGCAGTATTTT
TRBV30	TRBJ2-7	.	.	CAWSTRTAGEQYF	TGTGCCTGGTCAACTCGGACAGCCGGGGAGCAGTACTTC
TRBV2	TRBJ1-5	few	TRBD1	CASKKDRGGQPQHF	TGTGCCAGCAAGAAGGACAGGGGTGGTCAGCCCCAGCATTTT
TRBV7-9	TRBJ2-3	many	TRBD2	CASSPYGTSGGTDTQYF	TGTGCCAGCAGCCCCTACGGGACTAGCGGGGGTACAGATACGCAGTATTTT
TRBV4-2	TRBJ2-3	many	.	CASSQHSHPDTQYF	TGTGCCAGCAGCCAACATAGCCACCCAGATACGCAGTATTTT
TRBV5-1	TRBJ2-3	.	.	CASSAQGVTDTQYF	TGCGCCAGCAGCGCCCAGGGTGTCACAGATACGCAGTATTTT
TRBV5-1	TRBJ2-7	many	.	CASSLGGLSSYEQYF	TGCGCCAGCAGCTTGGGGGGGTTGAGCTCCTACGAGCAGTACTTC
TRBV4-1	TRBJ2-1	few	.	CASSLDGGGDEQFF	TGCGCCAGCAGTCTCGACGGGGGCGGGGATGAGCAGTTCTTC
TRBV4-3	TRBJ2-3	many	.	CASTQNPLAGDTQYF	TGCGCCAGCACTCAAAACCCACTAGCAGGAGATACGCAGTATTTT
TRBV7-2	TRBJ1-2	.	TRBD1	CASSLAGGGDYGYTF	TGTGCCAGCAGCTTAGCTGGAGGGGGCGACTATGGCTACACCTTC
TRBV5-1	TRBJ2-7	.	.	CASSLVLSDEQYF	TGCGCCAGCAGCTTGGTACTTAGCGACGAGCAGTACTTC
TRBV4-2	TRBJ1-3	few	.	CASGPNVGNTIYF	TGTGCCAGCGGGCCGAACGTGGGAAACACCATATATTTT
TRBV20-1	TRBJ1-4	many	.	CSARDYAGEKLFF	TGCAGTGCTAGAGATTATGCCGGTGAAAAACTGTTTTTT
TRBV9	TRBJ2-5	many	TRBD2	CASSVLGGSLETQYF	TGTGCCAGCAGCGTATTGGGGGGGAGCTTGGAGACCCAGTACTTC
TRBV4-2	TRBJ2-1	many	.	CASSQGTRVEQFF	TGTGCCAGCAGCCAAGGGACCAGGGTTGAGCAGTTCTTC
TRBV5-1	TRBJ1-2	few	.	CASSLGGSYGYTF	TGCGCCAGCAGCTTGGGGGGAAGCTATGGCTACACCTTC
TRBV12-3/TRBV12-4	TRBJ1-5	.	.	CASSSEADQPQHF	TGTGCCAGCAGCTCAGAGGCAGATCAGCCCCAGCATTTT
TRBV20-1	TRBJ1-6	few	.	CSATPTVNSPLHF	TGCAGTGCCACACCCACGGTGAATTCACCCCTCCACTTT
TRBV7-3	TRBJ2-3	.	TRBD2	CASSANGLAGRPDTQYF	TGTGCCAGCAGCGCAAACGGACTAGCGGGAAGGCCAGATACGCAGTATTTT
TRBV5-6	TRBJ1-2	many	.	CASSQISGRGHYGYTF	TGTGCCAGCAGCCAGATATCGGGCCGGGGCCACTATGGCTACACCTTC
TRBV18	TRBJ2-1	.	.	CASSPGPSYLYNEQFF	TGTGCCAGCTCACCCGGTCCCAGCTACCTCTACAATGAGCAGTTCTTC
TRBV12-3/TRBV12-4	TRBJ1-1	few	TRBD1	CASSGTDENTEAFF	TGTGCCAGCAGTGGGACAGACGAAAACACTGAAGCTTTCTTT
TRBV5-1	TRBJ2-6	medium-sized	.	CASSLATSSGANVLTF	TGCGCCAGCAGCTTGGCTACAAGCTCTGGGGCCAACGTCCTGACTTTC
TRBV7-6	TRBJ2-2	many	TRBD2	CASSLRAPVVAGGNTGELFF	TGTGCCAGCAGCTTACGGGCGCCGGTCGTAGCGGGAGGCAACACCGGGGAGCTGTTTTTT
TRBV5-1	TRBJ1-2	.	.	CASSQIERGVYGYTF	TGCGCCAGCAGCCAAATCGAGAGGGGCGTCTATGGCTACACCTTC
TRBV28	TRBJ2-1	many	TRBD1	CASTRTGGLGNEQFF	TGTGCCAGCACCCGGACAGGGGGATTAGGGAATGAGCAGTTCTTC
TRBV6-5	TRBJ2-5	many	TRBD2	CASSLTSGGTTQYF	TGTGCCAGCAGTTTGACTAGCGGGGGCACGACCCAGTACTTC